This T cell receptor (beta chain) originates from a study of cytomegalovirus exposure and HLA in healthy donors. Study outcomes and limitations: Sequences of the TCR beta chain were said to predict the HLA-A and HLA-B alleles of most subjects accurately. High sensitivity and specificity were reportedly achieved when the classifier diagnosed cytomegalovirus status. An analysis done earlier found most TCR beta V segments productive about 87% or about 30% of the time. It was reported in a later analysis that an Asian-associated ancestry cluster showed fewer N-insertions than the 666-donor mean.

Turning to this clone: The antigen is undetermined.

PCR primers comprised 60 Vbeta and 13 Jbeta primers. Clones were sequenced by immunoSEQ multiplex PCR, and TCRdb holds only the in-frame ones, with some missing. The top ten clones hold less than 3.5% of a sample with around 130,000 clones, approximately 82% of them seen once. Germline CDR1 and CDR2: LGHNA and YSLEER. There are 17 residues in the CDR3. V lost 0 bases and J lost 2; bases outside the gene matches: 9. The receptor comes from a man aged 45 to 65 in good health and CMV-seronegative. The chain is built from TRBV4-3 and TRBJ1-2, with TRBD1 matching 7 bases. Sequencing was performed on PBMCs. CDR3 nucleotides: TGCGCCAGCAGCCAAGATCGCCCGGGACAGTCAAACTATGGCTACACCTTC. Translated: CASSQDRPGQSNYGYTF.